Listed below are T cell receptor beta chains from one sample, sequenced in a study of identical twins. TCRdb reanalysed the 5' RACE reads using MiXCR and keeps one entry per CDR3 protein. This sample has under 300,000 distinct CDR3 sequences, with approximately 11% found just once. Separately, the same data were catalogued under a study of yellow fever vaccine responses in identical twins.

Sequencing was performed on memory (CD45RO+) T cells sorted from blood. All receptors come from a woman under 30 in good health. CDR3s include the opening cysteine and the closing phenylalanine or tryptophan. A D gene is named only where the DNA matches it firmly. Not every row has a clone size; where given, it reads once, few, many or a size class.

D gene: .; V gene: TRBV3-1; J gene: TRBJ1-5; clone size: many; CDR3 length: 12; CDR3 protein: CASSQEGQPQHF; CDR3 DNA: TGTGCCAGCAGCCAAGAGGGTCAGCCCCAGCATTTT
D gene: TRBD1; V gene: TRBV7-8; J gene: TRBJ1-5; clone size: .; CDR3 length: 14; CDR3 protein: CASSGDRANQPQHF; CDR3 DNA: TGTGCCAGCAGCGGAGACAGGGCAAATCAGCCCCAGCATTTT
D gene: TRBD1; V gene: TRBV5-1; J gene: TRBJ1-1; clone size: many; CDR3 length: 16; CDR3 protein: CASSLTGGNPNTEAFF; CDR3 DNA: TGCGCCAGCAGCTTGACAGGGGGCAATCCCAACACTGAAGCTTTCTTT
D gene: TRBD1; V gene: TRBV6-4; J gene: TRBJ2-3; clone size: few; CDR3 length: 15; CDR3 protein: CASSDTGQGADTQYF; CDR3 DNA: TGTGCCAGCAGTGACACAGGACAGGGGGCAGATACGCAGTATTTT
D gene: .; V gene: TRBV30; J gene: TRBJ2-3; clone size: few; CDR3 length: 14; CDR3 protein: CAWKLGQSTDTQYF; CDR3 DNA: TGTGCCTGGAAACTAGGACAAAGCACAGATACGCAGTATTTT
D gene: TRBD1; V gene: TRBV12-3/TRBV12-4; J gene: TRBJ1-2; clone size: many; CDR3 length: 13; CDR3 protein: CASSLGQDYGYTF; CDR3 DNA: TGTGCCAGCAGCCTGGGACAGGACTATGGCTACACCTTC
D gene: .; V gene: TRBV20-1; J gene: TRBJ2-1; clone size: few; CDR3 length: 15; CDR3 protein: CSARDPWEGDNEQFF; CDR3 DNA: TGCAGTGCTAGAGACCCATGGGAAGGGGACAATGAGCAGTTCTTC
D gene: .; V gene: TRBV21-1; J gene: TRBJ2-3; clone size: .; CDR3 length: 17; CDR3 protein: CASSKGTKEVETDTQYF; CDR3 DNA: TGTGCCAGCAGCAAAGGGACTAAGGAGGTGGAAACAGATACGCAGTATTTT
D gene: .; V gene: TRBV2; J gene: TRBJ2-1; clone size: few; CDR3 length: 10; CDR3 protein: CASSVYEQFF; CDR3 DNA: TGTGCCAGCAGTGTATATGAGCAGTTCTTC
D gene: TRBD2; V gene: TRBV24-1; J gene: TRBJ2-5; clone size: .; CDR3 length: 15; CDR3 protein: CATSDLRASGETQYF; CDR3 DNA: TGTGCCACCAGTGATTTGCGAGCTAGCGGAGAGACCCAGTACTTC
D gene: TRBD1; V gene: TRBV19; J gene: TRBJ2-7; clone size: .; CDR3 length: 13; CDR3 protein: CASSIGTGNEQYF; CDR3 DNA: TGTGCCAGTAGTATCGGGACAGGGAACGAGCAGTACTTC
D gene: TRBD2; V gene: TRBV20-1; J gene: TRBJ2-7; clone size: .; CDR3 length: 14; CDR3 protein: CSARSGELTYEQYF; CDR3 DNA: TGCAGTGCTCGAAGCGGGGAACTAACCTACGAGCAGTACTTC
D gene: .; V gene: TRBV20-1; J gene: TRBJ2-7; clone size: .; CDR3 length: 12; CDR3 protein: CSARADAYEQYF; CDR3 DNA: TGCAGTGCTAGAGCGGACGCCTACGAGCAGTACTTC
D gene: TRBD2; V gene: TRBV2; J gene: TRBJ2-1; clone size: few; CDR3 length: 16; CDR3 protein: CASSLRAGASYNEQFF; CDR3 DNA: TGTGCCAGCAGTCTTAGAGCGGGAGCCTCCTACAATGAGCAGTTCTTC
D gene: TRBD2; V gene: TRBV15; J gene: TRBJ2-1; clone size: few; CDR3 length: 15; CDR3 protein: CATSIPTSGGPEQFF; CDR3 DNA: TGTGCCACCAGCATCCCGACTAGCGGGGGGCCTGAGCAGTTCTTC
D gene: TRBD2; V gene: TRBV6-5; J gene: TRBJ2-7; clone size: .; CDR3 length: 17; CDR3 protein: CASSSLTPTSGGYEQYF; CDR3 DNA: TGTGCCAGCAGTTCCCTAACCCCGACTAGCGGGGGGTACGAGCAGTACTTC
D gene: TRBD2; V gene: TRBV7-9; J gene: TRBJ2-2; clone size: many; CDR3 length: 15; CDR3 protein: CASSPRGTNTGELFF; CDR3 DNA: TGTGCCAGCAGCCCGCGGGGGACCAACACCGGGGAGCTGTTTTTT
D gene: .; V gene: TRBV27; J gene: TRBJ2-7; clone size: .; CDR3 length: 14; CDR3 protein: CASSSQGLPVEQYF; CDR3 DNA: TGTGCCAGCAGTTCACAGGGACTCCCGGTCGAGCAGTACTTC
D gene: .; V gene: TRBV12-3/TRBV12-4; J gene: TRBJ1-5; clone size: many; CDR3 length: 16; CDR3 protein: CASSLGAGNSNQPQHF; CDR3 DNA: TGTGCCAGCAGCTTGGGGGCCGGCAATAGCAATCAGCCCCAGCATTTT
D gene: TRBD1; V gene: TRBV4-2; J gene: TRBJ2-4; clone size: .; CDR3 length: 15; CDR3 protein: CASSRETGAKNIQYF; CDR3 DNA: TGTGCCAGCAGCCGCGAGACAGGGGCCAAAAACATTCAGTACTTC
D gene: .; V gene: TRBV6-4; J gene: TRBJ1-6; clone size: .; CDR3 length: 13; CDR3 protein: CASSAGTGSPLHF; CDR3 DNA: TGTGCCAGCAGTGCCGGGACGGGTTCACCCCTCCACTTT
D gene: .; V gene: TRBV19; J gene: TRBJ2-2; clone size: many; CDR3 length: 15; CDR3 protein: CASTGGEHNTGELFF; CDR3 DNA: TGTGCCAGCACCGGAGGAGAACACAACACCGGGGAGCTGTTTTTT
D gene: .; V gene: TRBV20-1; J gene: TRBJ2-5; clone size: .; CDR3 length: 14; CDR3 protein: CSAPPGGWKETQYF; CDR3 DNA: TGCAGTGCTCCCCCCGGGGGTTGGAAAGAGACCCAGTACTTC
D gene: TRBD1; V gene: TRBV20-1; J gene: TRBJ2-7; clone size: .; CDR3 length: 13; CDR3 protein: CSAQRQGTYEQYF; CDR3 DNA: TGCAGTGCTCAACGACAGGGCACCTACGAGCAGTACTTC
D gene: TRBD1; V gene: TRBV7-6; J gene: TRBJ2-7; clone size: few; CDR3 length: 14; CDR3 protein: CASSLGTGSFGQYF; CDR3 DNA: TGTGCCAGCAGCTTGGGGACAGGGAGTTTCGGGCAGTACTTC
D gene: .; V gene: TRBV7-9; J gene: TRBJ2-1; clone size: .; CDR3 length: 16; CDR3 protein: CASSAIQGEGYNEQFF; CDR3 DNA: TGTGCCAGCAGCGCTATACAGGGAGAGGGTTACAATGAGCAGTTCTTC
D gene: TRBD1; V gene: TRBV10-3; J gene: TRBJ2-7; clone size: few; CDR3 length: 15; CDR3 protein: CAISDVGTGIYEQYF; CDR3 DNA: TGTGCCATCAGTGACGTCGGGACAGGGATCTACGAGCAGTACTTC
D gene: .; V gene: TRBV6-5; J gene: TRBJ2-1; clone size: .; CDR3 length: 16; CDR3 protein: CASSYGGFWTNNEQFF; CDR3 DNA: TGTGCCAGCAGTTACGGGGGGTTCTGGACCAACAATGAGCAGTTCTTC
D gene: .; V gene: TRBV3-1; J gene: TRBJ2-1; clone size: .; CDR3 length: 13; CDR3 protein: CASSQVNGNEQFF; CDR3 DNA: TGTGCCAGCAGCCAAGTCAACGGAAATGAGCAGTTCTTC
D gene: .; V gene: TRBV6-6; J gene: TRBJ2-5; clone size: few; CDR3 length: 11; CDR3 protein: CASSSGGSQYF; CDR3 DNA: TGTGCCAGCAGTAGTGGGGGTAGCCAGTACTTC
D gene: TRBD2; V gene: TRBV15; J gene: TRBJ2-1; clone size: many; CDR3 length: 20; CDR3 protein: CATSRDRKLAGAKYYNEQFF; CDR3 DNA: TGTGCCACCAGCAGAGATAGGAAACTAGCGGGAGCTAAATACTACAATGAGCAGTTCTTC
D gene: .; V gene: TRBV6-2/TRBV6-3; J gene: TRBJ2-3; clone size: many; CDR3 length: 14; CDR3 protein: CASSHSGDTDTQYF; CDR3 DNA: TGTGCCAGCAGCCACTCGGGGGACACAGATACGCAGTATTTT
D gene: TRBD1; V gene: TRBV5-1; J gene: TRBJ1-1; clone size: .; CDR3 length: 14; CDR3 protein: CASTGDRGNTEAFF; CDR3 DNA: TGCGCCAGCACCGGTGACAGGGGGAACACTGAAGCTTTCTTT
D gene: TRBD1; V gene: TRBV6-2/TRBV6-3; J gene: TRBJ2-1; clone size: .; CDR3 length: 14; CDR3 protein: CASTESDRVDEQFF; CDR3 DNA: TGTGCCAGCACCGAGAGTGACAGGGTCGATGAGCAGTTCTTC
D gene: TRBD1; V gene: TRBV6-4; J gene: TRBJ2-2; clone size: few; CDR3 length: 15; CDR3 protein: CASSDSTGGTGELFF; CDR3 DNA: TGTGCCAGCAGTGACTCGACAGGGGGCACCGGGGAGCTGTTTTTT
D gene: .; V gene: TRBV30; J gene: TRBJ2-2; clone size: .; CDR3 length: 13; CDR3 protein: CAWSVLRTGELFF; CDR3 DNA: TGTGCCTGGAGTGTACTTCGCACCGGGGAGCTGTTTTTT
D gene: TRBD1; V gene: TRBV4-3; J gene: TRBJ1-2; clone size: many; CDR3 length: 16; CDR3 protein: CASSQAAGTGSYGYTF; CDR3 DNA: TGCGCCAGCAGCCAAGCCGCAGGGACAGGGTCCTATGGCTACACCTTC
D gene: .; V gene: TRBV5-1; J gene: TRBJ1-1; clone size: few; CDR3 length: 15; CDR3 protein: CASSLAGGGQTEAFF; CDR3 DNA: TGCGCCAGCAGCTTGGCCGGAGGGGGTCAGACTGAAGCTTTCTTT
D gene: .; V gene: TRBV5-1; J gene: TRBJ2-5; clone size: many; CDR3 length: 11; CDR3 protein: CANSPYETQYF; CDR3 DNA: TGCGCCAACTCCCCTTATGAGACCCAGTACTTC
D gene: TRBD1; V gene: TRBV7-9; J gene: TRBJ2-7; clone size: .; CDR3 length: 12; CDR3 protein: CASLQGAGEQYF; CDR3 DNA: TGTGCCAGTTTACAGGGGGCGGGCGAGCAGTACTTC